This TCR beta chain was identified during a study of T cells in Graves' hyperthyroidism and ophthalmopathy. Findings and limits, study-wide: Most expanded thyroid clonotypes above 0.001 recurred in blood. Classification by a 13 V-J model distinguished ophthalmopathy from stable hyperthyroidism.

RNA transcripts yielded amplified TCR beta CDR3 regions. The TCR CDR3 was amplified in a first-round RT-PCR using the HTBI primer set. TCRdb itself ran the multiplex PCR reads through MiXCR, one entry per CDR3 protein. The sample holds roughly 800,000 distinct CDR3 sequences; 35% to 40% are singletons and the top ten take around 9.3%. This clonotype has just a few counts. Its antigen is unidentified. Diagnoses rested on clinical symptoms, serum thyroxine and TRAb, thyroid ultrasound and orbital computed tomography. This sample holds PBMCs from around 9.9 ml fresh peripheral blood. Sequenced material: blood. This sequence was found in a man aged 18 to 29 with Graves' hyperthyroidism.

CDR3 sequence reads: CASSQNRGHEQYF. The CDR3 nucleotides read TGCGCCAGCAGCCAAAACAGGGGCCACGAGCAGTACTTC. The rearrangement uses TRBV4-3 and TRBJ2-7; 7 positions agree with TRBD1. This CDR3 comprises 13 residues. Looked up from germline, CDR1 is LGHNA and CDR2 is YSLEER. V was clipped by 2 bases and J by 5 bases; unmatched bases: 3.